The rows below give T cell receptor beta chains drawn from one sample of a study of blood T cell repertoires in COVID-19. Libraries were prepared by immunoSEQ multiplex PCR; TCRdb keeps only in-frame clonotypes and omits some of them. Found here are about 210,000 clones, 88% of them singletons; the top ten hold approximately 0.69%. Sequencing input: peripheral blood. The receptor set was obtained from a man in his forties with acute or convalescent COVID-19. CDR3s leave out the opening cysteine and the closing phenylalanine or tryptophan. Fields, in order: CDR3 protein, V gene, J gene.

CDR3: ASTLGTVPYEQY
V: TRBV5-1
J: TRBJ2-7

CDR3: ASSYSPPGTRRPLYNEQF
V: TRBV6-2/TRBV6-3
J: TRBJ2-1

CDR3: ASSQPRTGWMEKLF
V: TRBV3-1/TRBV3-2
J: TRBJ1-4

CDR3: ATRYRGDQPQH
V: TRBV24-1
J: TRBJ1-5

CDR3: AWKEGRGRGNEQF
V: TRBV30
J: TRBJ2-1

CDR3: ASSSGQGPSGANVLT
V: TRBV7-3
J: TRBJ2-6

CDR3: ASSLADGSSGNTIY
V: TRBV7-6
J: TRBJ1-3

CDR3: ASSLYAGGVTNTGELF
V: TRBV27
J: TRBJ2-2

CDR3: ASSLARGRGNEDTQY
V: TRBV5-1
J: TRBJ2-3

CDR3: ATSDLRRPGLAGINEQF
V: TRBV24-1
J: TRBJ2-1

CDR3: ASSPSQRGGYNEQF
V: TRBV5-4
J: TRBJ2-1

CDR3: ASSLHNRDRRAYEQY
V: TRBV11-2
J: TRBJ2-7

CDR3: AWRPGTYEQY
V: TRBV30
J: TRBJ2-7

CDR3: ASSYSPGGPSGSYNEQF
V: TRBV6-2/TRBV6-3
J: TRBJ2-1

CDR3: ASSPYEAPYEQY
V: TRBV6-6
J: TRBJ2-7

CDR3: ASIQATGGNEKLF
V: TRBV10-2
J: TRBJ1-4

CDR3: ASSLASAGGGSDTQY
V: TRBV5-1
J: TRBJ2-3

CDR3: ASSRREGGNEKLF
V: TRBV7-9
J: TRBJ1-4

CDR3: ASTIENRGLYTEAF
V: TRBV5-1
J: TRBJ1-1

CDR3: ASSVDREVETQY
V: TRBV9
J: TRBJ2-5

CDR3: SPVDRENTEAF
V: TRBV29-1
J: TRBJ1-1

CDR3: ASSQDADLDADGGLYNEQF
V: TRBV4-1
J: TRBJ2-1

CDR3: AITGGRSYNEQF
V: TRBV2
J: TRBJ2-1

CDR3: ASSPNTGKAWEKLF
V: TRBV27
J: TRBJ1-4

CDR3: ASSIGGSYEQY
V: TRBV28
J: TRBJ2-7

CDR3: ASSTGTATEAF
V: TRBV19
J: TRBJ1-1

CDR3: ASSQVTAGGAGETQY
V: TRBV4-2
J: TRBJ2-5

CDR3: ASSLGQGRYGYT
V: TRBV5-6
J: TRBJ1-2

CDR3: ASSYQSTDTQY
V: TRBV6-6
J: TRBJ2-3

CDR3: ASSFPSTGGGGYGYT
V: TRBV28
J: TRBJ1-2

CDR3: ASSPRLAKNIQY
V: TRBV6-5
J: TRBJ2-4

CDR3: ASSWPTGLSVNEQF
V: TRBV28
J: TRBJ2-1

CDR3: ASSVLGLAGEAAQY
V: TRBV9
J: TRBJ2-5

CDR3: ASSYVGAAGETQY
V: TRBV6-2/TRBV6-3
J: TRBJ2-5

CDR3: AWSRGLSGNTIY
V: TRBV30
J: TRBJ1-3

CDR3: ASSSLAGGYNEQF
V: TRBV11-2
J: TRBJ2-1

CDR3: ASSPTLNYEQY
V: TRBV19
J: TRBJ2-7

CDR3: ATSDSGLDTGELF
V: TRBV24-1
J: TRBJ2-2

CDR3: SVHPGLYEQY
V: TRBV29-1
J: TRBJ2-7

CDR3: AWSVTSGGPKETQY
V: TRBV30
J: TRBJ2-5

CDR3: ASSWTGTGYGYT
V: TRBV11-2
J: TRBJ1-2

CDR3: ASRPTGNTEAF
V: TRBV3-1/TRBV3-2
J: TRBJ1-1

CDR3: ASSLALAAPSYNEQF
V: TRBV5-1
J: TRBJ2-1

CDR3: ASSGTGDYGYT
V: TRBV10-2
J: TRBJ1-2

CDR3: ASSYGTVNTEAF
V: TRBV6-5
J: TRBJ1-1

CDR3: ASRLAGGYNEQF
V: TRBV19
J: TRBJ2-1

CDR3: ASSNRASGRVTGELF
V: TRBV5-4
J: TRBJ2-2